A selection of T cell receptor beta chains follows, all from one sample in a study of CD8 T cells in ankylosing spondylitis. From the 5' RACE reads, TCRdb called clonotypes with MiXCR, one entry per CDR3 protein. The sample contains 650,000 to 800,000 distinct CDR3 sequences, around 20% of which appear only once. The sequenced sample was blood, either unsorted or a sorted T cell fraction (not recorded which). The receptor set was obtained from a male donor with ankylosing spondylitis. Both conserved end residues are part of each CDR3. The D gene is left open where the match is weak. For some rows the clone size is stated as once, few or many, or as a class when expanded; others skip it.

V,J,D,size,CDR3,DNA
TRBV2,TRBJ2-7,TRBD2,-,CASTPRASGGTEQYF,TGTGCCAGCACCCCTCGGGCCAGCGGGGGGACCGAGCAGTACTTC
TRBV24-1,TRBJ2-5,-,-,CATSDLGQKETQYF,TGTGCCACCAGTGATTTGGGGCAGAAAGAGACCCAGTACTTC
TRBV6-4,TRBJ1-2,TRBD1,few,CASSPRSGQGNYGYTF,TGTGCCAGCAGTCCACGTTCGGGACAGGGAAACTATGGCTACACCTTC
TRBV6-5,TRBJ2-7,-,few,CASSYSVGYEQYF,TGTGCCAGCAGTTACTCGGTCGGCTACGAGCAGTACTTC
TRBV7-8,TRBJ2-1,TRBD2,-,CASSRGTSGGAVYNEQFF,TGTGCCAGCAGCCGCGGGACTAGCGGGGGGGCGGTGTACAATGAGCAGTTCTTC
TRBV20-1,TRBJ2-3,-,once,CSATPPGGGDRTDTQYF,TGCAGTGCTACCCCCCCAGGTGGCGGGGACCGGACGGATACGCAGTATTTT
TRBV7-8,TRBJ2-1,TRBD2,-,CASSRILAGLPYEQFF,TGTGCCAGCAGCCGAATACTAGCGGGGCTCCCCTATGAGCAGTTCTTC
TRBV20-1,TRBJ2-2,-,-,CSARDRNTGELFF,TGCAGTGCTAGGGATAGAAACACCGGGGAGCTGTTTTTT
TRBV3-1,TRBJ2-7,TRBD2,few,CASSHPTSGKTDFSEQYF,TGTGCCAGCAGCCATCCGACTAGCGGGAAAACCGATTTTTCCGAGCAGTACTTC
TRBV6-1,TRBJ1-3,-,many,CASRMTGPSSGNTIYF,TGTGCCAGCAGGATGACAGGCCCGAGCTCTGGAAACACCATATATTTT
TRBV7-9,TRBJ1-5,TRBD1,-,CASSPPTGGNQPQHF,TGTGCCAGCAGCCCCCCCACAGGGGGCAATCAGCCCCAGCATTTT
TRBV7-7,TRBJ2-1,TRBD2,-,CASSSLAGVQNNEQFF,TGTGCCAGCAGCTCCCTAGCGGGAGTTCAGAACAATGAGCAGTTCTTC
TRBV9,TRBJ2-2,-,-,CASSVFQNTGELFF,TGTGCCAGCAGCGTATTTCAGAACACCGGGGAGCTGTTTTTT
TRBV7-7,TRBJ2-2,-,few,CASSLLGSGNAGELFF,TGTGCCAGCAGCTTACTCGGCTCTGGCAACGCCGGGGAGCTGTTTTTT
TRBV20-1,TRBJ1-5,TRBD1,-,CSAFDRQGPQHF,TGCAGTGCTTTCGACCGACAGGGACCCCAGCATTTT
TRBV6-5,TRBJ1-1,-,-,CASSYIWGGKDTEAFF,TGTGCCAGCAGTTACATCTGGGGGGGTAAGGACACTGAAGCTTTCTTT